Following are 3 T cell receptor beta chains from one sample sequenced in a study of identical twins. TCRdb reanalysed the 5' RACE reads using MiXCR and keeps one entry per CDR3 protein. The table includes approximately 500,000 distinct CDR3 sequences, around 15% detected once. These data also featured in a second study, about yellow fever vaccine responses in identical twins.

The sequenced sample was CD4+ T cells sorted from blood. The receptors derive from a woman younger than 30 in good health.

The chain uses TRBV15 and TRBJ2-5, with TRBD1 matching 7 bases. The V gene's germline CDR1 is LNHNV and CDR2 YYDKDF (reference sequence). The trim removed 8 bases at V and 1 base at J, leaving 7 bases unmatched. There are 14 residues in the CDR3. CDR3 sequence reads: CATQKQGPQETQYF. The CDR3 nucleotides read TGTGCCACCCAGAAACAGGGGCCCCAAGAGACCCAGTACTTC.

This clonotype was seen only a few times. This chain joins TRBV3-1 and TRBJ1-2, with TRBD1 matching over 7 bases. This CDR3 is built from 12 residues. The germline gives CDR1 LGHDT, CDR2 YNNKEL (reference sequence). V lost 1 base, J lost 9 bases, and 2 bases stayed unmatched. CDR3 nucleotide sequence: TGTGCCAGCAGCCAAGCGGGACAGAGCTACACCTTC. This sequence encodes CASSQAGQSYTF.

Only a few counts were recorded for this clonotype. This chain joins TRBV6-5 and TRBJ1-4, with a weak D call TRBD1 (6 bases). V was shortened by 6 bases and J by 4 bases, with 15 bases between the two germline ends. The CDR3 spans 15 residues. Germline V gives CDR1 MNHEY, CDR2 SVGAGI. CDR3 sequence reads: CASRSRGGSNEKLFF. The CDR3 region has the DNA TGTGCCAGCAGATCTCGAGGGGGGAGTAATGAAAAACTGTTTTTT.